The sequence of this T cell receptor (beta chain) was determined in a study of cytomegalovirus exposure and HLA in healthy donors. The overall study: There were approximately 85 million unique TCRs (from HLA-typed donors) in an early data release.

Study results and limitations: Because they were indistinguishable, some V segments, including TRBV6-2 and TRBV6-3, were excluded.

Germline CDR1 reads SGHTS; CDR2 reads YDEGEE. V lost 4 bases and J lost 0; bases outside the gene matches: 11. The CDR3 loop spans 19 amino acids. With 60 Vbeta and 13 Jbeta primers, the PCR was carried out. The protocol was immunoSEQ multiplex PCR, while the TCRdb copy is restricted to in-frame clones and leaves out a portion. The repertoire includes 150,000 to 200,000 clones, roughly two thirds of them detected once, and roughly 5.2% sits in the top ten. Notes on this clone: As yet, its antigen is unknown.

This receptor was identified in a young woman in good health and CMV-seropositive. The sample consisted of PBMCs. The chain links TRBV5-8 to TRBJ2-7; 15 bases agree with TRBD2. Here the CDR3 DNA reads TGTGCCAGCAGCAAGAACTTCGGACTAGCGGGGGGGTCCTCCTACGAGCAGTACTTC. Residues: CASSKNFGLAGGSSYEQYF.